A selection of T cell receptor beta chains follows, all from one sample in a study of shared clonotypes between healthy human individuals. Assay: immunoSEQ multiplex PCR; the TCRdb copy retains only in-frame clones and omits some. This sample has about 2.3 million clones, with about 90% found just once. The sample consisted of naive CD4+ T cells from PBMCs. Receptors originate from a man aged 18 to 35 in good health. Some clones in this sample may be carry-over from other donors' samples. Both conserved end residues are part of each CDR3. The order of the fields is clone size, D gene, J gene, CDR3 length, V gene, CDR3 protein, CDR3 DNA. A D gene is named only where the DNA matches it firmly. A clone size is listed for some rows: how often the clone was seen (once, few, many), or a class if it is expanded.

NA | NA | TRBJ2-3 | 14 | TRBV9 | CASSKREGTDTQYF | TGTGCCAGCAGCAAAAGGGAGGGCACAGATACGCAGTATTTT
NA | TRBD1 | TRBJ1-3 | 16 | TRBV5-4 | CASSSGTGRSGNTIYF | TGTGCCAGCAGCTCCGGGACAGGCCGCTCTGGAAACACCATATATTTT
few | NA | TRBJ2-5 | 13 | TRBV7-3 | CASSLTRQETQYF | TGTGCCAGCAGCTTAACCAGACAAGAGACCCAGTACTTC
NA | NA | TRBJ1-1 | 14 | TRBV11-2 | CASSLNLGPEGAFF | TGTGCCAGCAGCTTAAATCTCGGCCCGGAGGGGGCTTTCTTT
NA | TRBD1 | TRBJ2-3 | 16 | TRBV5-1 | CASSPTGTGPADTQYF | TGCGCCAGCAGTCCTACCGGGACAGGGCCCGCAGATACGCAGTATTTT
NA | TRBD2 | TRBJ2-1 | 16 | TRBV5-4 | CASTLGGRSSYNEQFF | TGTGCCAGCACCTTGGGCGGGAGGAGCTCCTACAATGAGCAGTTCTTC
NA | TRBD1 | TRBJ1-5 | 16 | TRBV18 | CASSPQAGGSNQPQHF | TGTGCCAGCTCACCGCAGGCAGGGGGCAGCAATCAGCCCCAGCATTTT
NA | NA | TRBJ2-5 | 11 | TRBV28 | CASSIQETQYF | TGTGCCAGCAGTATACAAGAGACCCAGTACTTC
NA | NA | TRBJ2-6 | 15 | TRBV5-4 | CASSPRDSGANVLTF | TGTGCCAGCAGCCCTAGGGACTCTGGGGCCAACGTCCTGACTTTC
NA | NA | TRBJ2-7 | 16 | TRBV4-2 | CASSQPQRFTAYEQYF | TGTGCCAGCAGCCAACCTCAGCGGTTTACGGCCTACGAGCAGTACTTC
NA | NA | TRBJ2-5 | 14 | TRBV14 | CASSPRAGKETQYF | TGTGCCAGCAGCCCTAGGGCAGGGAAAGAGACCCAGTACTTC
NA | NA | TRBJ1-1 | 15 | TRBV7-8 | CASSPRGTANTEAFF | TGTGCCAGCAGCCCCCGGGGGACCGCAAACACTGAAGCTTTCTTT
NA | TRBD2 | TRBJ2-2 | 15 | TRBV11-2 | CASSPIAGRTGELFF | TGTGCCAGCAGTCCTATAGCGGGACGCACCGGGGAGCTGTTTTTT
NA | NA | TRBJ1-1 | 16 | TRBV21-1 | CASSKAPGTAHTEAFF | TGTGCCAGCAGCAAAGCGCCCGGAACAGCCCACACTGAAGCTTTCTTT
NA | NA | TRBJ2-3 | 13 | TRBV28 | CASSGEWADTQYF | TGTGCCAGCAGTGGGGAGTGGGCAGATACGCAGTATTTT
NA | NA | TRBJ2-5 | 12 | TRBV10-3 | CAISADNLVPYF | TGTGCCATCAGTGCCGACAACCTTGTCCCCTACTTC
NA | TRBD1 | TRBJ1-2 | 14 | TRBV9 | CASSVAPGGYGYTF | TGTGCCAGCAGCGTAGCTCCAGGGGGCTACGGCTACACCTTC
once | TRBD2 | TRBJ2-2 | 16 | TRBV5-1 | CASSSLAGRNTGELFF | TGCGCCAGCAGCTCGCTAGCGGGTAGGAACACCGGGGAGCTGTTTTTT
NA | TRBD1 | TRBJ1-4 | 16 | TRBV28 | CASSLPQGALLEKLFF | TGTGCCAGCAGCCTCCCCCAGGGGGCGCTTCTTGAAAAACTGTTTTTT
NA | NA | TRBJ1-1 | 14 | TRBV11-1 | CASSLTSGVRRAFF | TGTGCCAGCAGCTTAACGTCAGGGGTGCGGAGAGCTTTCTTT
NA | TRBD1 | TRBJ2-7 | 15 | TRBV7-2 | CASSLARTGPYEQYF | TGTGCCAGCAGCTTAGCCAGGACAGGCCCCTACGAGCAGTACTTC
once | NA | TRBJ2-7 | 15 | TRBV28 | CASSVDRRVSYEQYF | TGTGCCAGCAGTGTGGACAGAAGAGTTTCCTACGAGCAGTACTTC
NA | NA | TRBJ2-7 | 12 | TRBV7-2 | CASSLGTYEQYF | TGTGCCAGCAGCTTAGGGACCTACGAGCAGTACTTC
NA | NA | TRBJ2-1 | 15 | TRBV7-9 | CASSRTGTVSNEQFF | TGTGCCAGCAGCAGAACCGGGACCGTGTCAAATGAGCAGTTCTTC
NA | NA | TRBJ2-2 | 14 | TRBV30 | CAWKGRLNTGELFF | TGTGCCTGGAAGGGACGTTTGAACACCGGGGAGCTGTTTTTT
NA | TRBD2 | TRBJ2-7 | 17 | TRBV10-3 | CAISESLGGRASYEQYF | TGTGCCATCAGTGAGTCATTAGGCGGGAGGGCGAGTTACGAGCAGTACTTC
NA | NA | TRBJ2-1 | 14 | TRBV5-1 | CASSLARFMDEQFF | TGCGCCAGCAGCTTGGCCCGATTTATGGATGAGCAGTTCTTC
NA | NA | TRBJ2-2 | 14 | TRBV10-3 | CAISERVPAGELFF | TGTGCCATCAGTGAAAGGGTACCCGCCGGGGAGCTGTTTTTT
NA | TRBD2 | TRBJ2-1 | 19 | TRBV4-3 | CASSRGLAGGSSSYNEQFF | TGCGCCAGCAGCCGTGGACTAGCGGGAGGCTCTAGCTCCTACAATGAGCAGTTCTTC
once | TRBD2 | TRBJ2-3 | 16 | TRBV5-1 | CASSLLSGTSTDTQYF | TGCGCCAGCAGCTTGCTTAGCGGGACAAGTACAGATACGCAGTATTTT
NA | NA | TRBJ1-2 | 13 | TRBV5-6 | CASSLLSHIGYTF | TGTGCCAGCAGCTTGTTAAGTCACATAGGCTACACCTTC
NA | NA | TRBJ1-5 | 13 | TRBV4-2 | CASSQEYGQPQHF | TGTGCCAGCAGCCAAGAATATGGTCAGCCCCAGCATTTT
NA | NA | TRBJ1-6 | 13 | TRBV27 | CASSFGMNSPLHF | TGTGCCAGCAGTTTTGGGATGAATTCACCCCTCCACTTT
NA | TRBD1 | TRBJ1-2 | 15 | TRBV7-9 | CASSLNRGAAQGYTF | TGTGCCAGCAGCCTGAACAGGGGAGCGGCGCAAGGCTACACCTTC
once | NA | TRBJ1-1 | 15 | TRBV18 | CASSPLRVTGTEAFF | TGTGCCAGCTCACCACTTCGGGTCACGGGCACTGAAGCTTTCTTT
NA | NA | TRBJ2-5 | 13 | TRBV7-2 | CASSAQRGETQYF | TGTGCCAGCAGCGCCCAGCGTGGAGAGACCCAGTACTTC
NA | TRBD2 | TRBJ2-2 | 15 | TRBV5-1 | CASSLQRESGGELFF | TGCGCCAGCAGCCTTCAGCGGGAGAGTGGCGGGGAGCTGTTTTTT
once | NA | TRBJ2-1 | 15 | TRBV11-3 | CASSMGHFTYNEQFF | TGTGCCAGCAGCATGGGACACTTTACCTACAATGAGCAGTTCTTC
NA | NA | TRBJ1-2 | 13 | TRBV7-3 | CASSSAPGNGYTF | TGTGCCAGCAGCTCGGCACCAGGGAATGGCTACACCTTC
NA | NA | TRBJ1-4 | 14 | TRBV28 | CASTRQYEGVRLFF | TGTGCCAGCACCAGACAATATGAAGGGGTACGGCTGTTTTTT
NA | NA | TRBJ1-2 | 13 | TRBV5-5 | CASIGREPYGYTF | TGTGCCAGCATCGGACGGGAGCCCTATGGCTACACCTTC
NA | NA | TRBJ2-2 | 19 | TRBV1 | CTSRGQVSSGSSDTGELFF | TGCACCAGCAGGGGGCAGGTATCTAGCGGGAGTTCGGACACCGGGGAGCTGTTTTTT
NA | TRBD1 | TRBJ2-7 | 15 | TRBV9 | CASSVAWDSPYEQYF | TGTGCCAGCAGCGTAGCCTGGGACAGCCCCTACGAGCAGTACTTC
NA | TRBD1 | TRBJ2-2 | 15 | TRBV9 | CASSGARGRTGELFF | TGTGCCAGCAGCGGTGCCAGGGGGCGAACCGGGGAGCTGTTTTTT
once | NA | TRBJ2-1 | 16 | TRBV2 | CASSLTGTRRYNEQFF | TGTGCCAGCAGTTTAACAGGGACCCGGAGATACAATGAGCAGTTCTTC
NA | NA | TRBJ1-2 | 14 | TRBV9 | CASSANTERLGYTF | TGTGCCAGCAGCGCCAACACCGAACGGTTAGGCTACACCTTC
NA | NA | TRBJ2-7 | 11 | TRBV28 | CASSTIQGTVF | TGTGCCAGCAGTACCATACAGGGAACGGTCTTC
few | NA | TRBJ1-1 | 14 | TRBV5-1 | CASSLDRLNTEAFF | TGCGCCAGCAGCTTGGACCGACTGAACACTGAAGCTTTCTTT
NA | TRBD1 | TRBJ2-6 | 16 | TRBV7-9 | CASRQTGGSGANVLTF | TGTGCCAGCAGGCAAACAGGGGGCTCTGGGGCCAACGTCCTGACTTTC
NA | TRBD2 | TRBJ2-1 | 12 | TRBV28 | CASSLSAGVPFF | TGTGCCAGCAGTTTATCGGCGGGAGTCCCATTCTTC
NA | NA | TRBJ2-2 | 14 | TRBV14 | CASSSAGAVGELFF | TGTGCCAGCAGCTCGGCGGGGGCGGTTGGGGAGCTGTTTTTT
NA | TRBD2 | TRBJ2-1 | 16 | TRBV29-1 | CSVEGTSGSSYNEQFF | TGCAGCGTTGAGGGGACTAGCGGTAGCTCCTACAATGAGCAGTTCTTC
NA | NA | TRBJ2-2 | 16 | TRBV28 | CASSLLLAGNTGELFF | TGTGCCAGCAGTTTACTTCTCGCAGGGAACACCGGGGAGCTGTTTTTT
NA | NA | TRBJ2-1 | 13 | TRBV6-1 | CASSEGRYNEQFF | TGTGCCAGCAGTGAAGGCAGGTACAATGAGCAGTTCTTC
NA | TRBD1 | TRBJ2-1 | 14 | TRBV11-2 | CASIRQGRYNEQFF | TGTGCCAGCATCCGACAGGGGCGGTACAATGAGCAGTTCTTC
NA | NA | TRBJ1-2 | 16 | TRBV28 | CASSLGGAAPYYGYTF | TGTGCCAGCAGTTTAGGTGGGGCAGCGCCTTACTATGGCTACACCTTC
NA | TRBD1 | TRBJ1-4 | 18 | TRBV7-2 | CASSPERGRGESNEKLFF | TGTGCCAGCAGCCCTGAGAGGGGCAGGGGGGAATCTAATGAAAAACTGTTTTTT
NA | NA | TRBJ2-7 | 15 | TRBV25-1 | CASSEPRDGGLEQYF | TGTGCCAGCAGTGAACCCCGGGACGGTGGTCTCGAGCAGTACTTC
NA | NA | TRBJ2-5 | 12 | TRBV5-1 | CASRAGVETQYF | TGCGCCAGCAGAGCAGGGGTAGAGACCCAGTACTTC
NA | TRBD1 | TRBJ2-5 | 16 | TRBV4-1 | CASSQPLRGTGREQYF | TGCGCCAGCAGCCAACCCTTGAGGGGGACAGGGCGAGAGCAGTACTTC